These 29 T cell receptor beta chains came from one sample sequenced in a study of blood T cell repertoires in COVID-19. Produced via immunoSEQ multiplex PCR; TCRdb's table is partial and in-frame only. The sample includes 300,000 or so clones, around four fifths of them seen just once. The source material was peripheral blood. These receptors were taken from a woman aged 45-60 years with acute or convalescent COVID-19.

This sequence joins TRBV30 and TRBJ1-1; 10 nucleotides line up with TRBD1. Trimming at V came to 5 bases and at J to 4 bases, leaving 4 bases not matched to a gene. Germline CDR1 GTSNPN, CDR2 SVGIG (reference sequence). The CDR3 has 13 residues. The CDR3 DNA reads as TGTGCCTGGGGGGGACAGGGGAGCACTGAAGCTTTCTTT. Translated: CAWGGQGSTEAFF.

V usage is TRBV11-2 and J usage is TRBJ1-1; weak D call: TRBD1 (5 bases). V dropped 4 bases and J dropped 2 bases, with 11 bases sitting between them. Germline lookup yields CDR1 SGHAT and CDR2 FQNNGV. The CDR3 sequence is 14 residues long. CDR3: CASSYPRVNTEAFF. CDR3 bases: TGTGCCAGCAGCTATCCCAGGGTAAACACTGAAGCTTTCTTT.

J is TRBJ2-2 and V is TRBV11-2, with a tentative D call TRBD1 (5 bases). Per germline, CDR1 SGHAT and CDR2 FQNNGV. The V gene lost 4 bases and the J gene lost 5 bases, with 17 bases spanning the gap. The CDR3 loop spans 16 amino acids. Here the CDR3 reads CASSYRTRQLTGELFF. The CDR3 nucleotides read TGTGCCAGCAGCTACCGCACGCGACAGCTTACCGGGGAGCTGTTTTTT.

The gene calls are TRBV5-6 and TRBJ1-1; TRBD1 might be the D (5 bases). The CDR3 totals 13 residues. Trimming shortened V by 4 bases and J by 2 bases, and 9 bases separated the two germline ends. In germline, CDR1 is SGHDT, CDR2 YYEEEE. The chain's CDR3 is CASSDTGNTEAFF. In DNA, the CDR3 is TGTGCCAGCAGCGACACAGGTAACACTGAAGCTTTCTTT.

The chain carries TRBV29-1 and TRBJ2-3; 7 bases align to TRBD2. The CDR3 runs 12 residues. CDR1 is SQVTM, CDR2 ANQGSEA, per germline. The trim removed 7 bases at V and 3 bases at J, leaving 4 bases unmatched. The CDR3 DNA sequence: TGCAGCGGAACAGCGGGGACAGATACGCAGTATTTT. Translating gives CSGTAGTDTQYF.

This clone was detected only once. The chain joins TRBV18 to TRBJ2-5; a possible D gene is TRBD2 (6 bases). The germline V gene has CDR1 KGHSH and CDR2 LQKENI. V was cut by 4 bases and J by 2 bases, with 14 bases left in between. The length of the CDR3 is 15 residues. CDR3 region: CASSLRRGGQETQYF. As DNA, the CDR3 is TGTGCCAGCTCACTTCGCCGAGGAGGGCAAGAGACCCAGTACTTC.

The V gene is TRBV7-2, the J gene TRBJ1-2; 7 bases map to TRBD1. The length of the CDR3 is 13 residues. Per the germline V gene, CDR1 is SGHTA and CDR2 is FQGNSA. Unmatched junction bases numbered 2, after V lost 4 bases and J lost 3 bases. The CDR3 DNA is TGTGCCAGCAGCTCTGGGACAGACTATGGCTACACCTTC. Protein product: CASSSGTDYGYTF.

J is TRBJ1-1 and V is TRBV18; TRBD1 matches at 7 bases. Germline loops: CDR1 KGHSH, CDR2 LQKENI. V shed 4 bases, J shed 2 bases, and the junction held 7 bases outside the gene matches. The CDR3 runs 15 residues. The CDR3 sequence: CASSRIGTANTEAFF. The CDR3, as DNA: TGTGCCAGCTCACGAATAGGGACAGCAAACACTGAAGCTTTCTTT.

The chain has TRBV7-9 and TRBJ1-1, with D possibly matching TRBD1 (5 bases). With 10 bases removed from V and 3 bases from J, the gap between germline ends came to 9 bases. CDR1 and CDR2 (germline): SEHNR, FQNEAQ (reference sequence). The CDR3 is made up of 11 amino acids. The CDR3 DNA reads TGTGCCACGGGGGGTTACACTGAAGCTTTCTTT. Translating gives CATGGYTEAFF.

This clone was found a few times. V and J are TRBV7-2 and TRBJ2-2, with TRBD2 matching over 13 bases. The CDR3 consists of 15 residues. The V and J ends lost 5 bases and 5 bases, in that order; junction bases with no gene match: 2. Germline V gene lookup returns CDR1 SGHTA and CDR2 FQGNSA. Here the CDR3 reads CASSGLAGVTGELFF. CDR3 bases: TGTGCCAGCAGCGGACTAGCGGGAGTGACCGGGGAGCTGTTTTTT.

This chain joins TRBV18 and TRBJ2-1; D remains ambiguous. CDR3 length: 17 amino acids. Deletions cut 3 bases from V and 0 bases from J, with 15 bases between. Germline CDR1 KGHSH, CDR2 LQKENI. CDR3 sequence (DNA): TGTGCCAGCTCACCCTCCGGTGGAGTCAGCTCCTACAATGAGCAGTTCTTC. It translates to CASSPSGGVSSYNEQFF.

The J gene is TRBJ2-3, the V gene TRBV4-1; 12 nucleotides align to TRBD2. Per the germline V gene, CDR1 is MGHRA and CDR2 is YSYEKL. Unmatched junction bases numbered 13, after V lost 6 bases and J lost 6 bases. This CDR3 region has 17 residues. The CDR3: CASRRGGLAGNEDTQYF. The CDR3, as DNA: TGCGCCAGCAGACGTGGCGGACTAGCGGGAAATGAGGATACGCAGTATTTT.

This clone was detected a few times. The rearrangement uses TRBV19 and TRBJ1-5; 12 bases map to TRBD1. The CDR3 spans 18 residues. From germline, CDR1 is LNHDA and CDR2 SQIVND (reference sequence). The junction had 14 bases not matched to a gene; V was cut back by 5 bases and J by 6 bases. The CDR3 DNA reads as TGTGCCAGTAGTCTTAGATCCGGGACAGGGGGCGCGGGTCAGCCCCAGCATTTT. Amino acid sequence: CASSLRSGTGGAGQPQHF.

In nucleotides, the CDR3 is TGTGCCAGCAGCTTGGGCCGGGACTCCGGGGGGAATCAGCCCCAGCATTTT. Translated: CASSLGRDSGGNQPQHF. The J gene is TRBJ1-5, the V gene TRBV11-3, with D perhaps matching TRBD1 (5 bases). CDR3 size: 17 residues. Between the trimmed V and J ends, which lost 3 bases and 4 bases, there was a span of 19 bases. CDR1 SGHNT and CDR2 YENEEA come from the germline V gene.

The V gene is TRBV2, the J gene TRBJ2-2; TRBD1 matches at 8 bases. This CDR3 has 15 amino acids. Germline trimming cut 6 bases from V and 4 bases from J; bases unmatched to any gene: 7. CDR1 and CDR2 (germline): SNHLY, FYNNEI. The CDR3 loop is CASSGGGTGTGELFF. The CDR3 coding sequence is TGTGCCAGCAGCGGGGGTGGGACAGGCACCGGGGAGCTGTTTTTT.

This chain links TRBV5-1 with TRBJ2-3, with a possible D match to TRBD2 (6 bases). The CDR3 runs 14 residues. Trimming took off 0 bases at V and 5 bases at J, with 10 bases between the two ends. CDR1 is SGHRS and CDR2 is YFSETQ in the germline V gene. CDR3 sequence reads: CASSLAGSGDTQYF. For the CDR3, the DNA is TGCGCCAGCAGCTTGGCCGGTAGCGGAGATACGCAGTATTTT.

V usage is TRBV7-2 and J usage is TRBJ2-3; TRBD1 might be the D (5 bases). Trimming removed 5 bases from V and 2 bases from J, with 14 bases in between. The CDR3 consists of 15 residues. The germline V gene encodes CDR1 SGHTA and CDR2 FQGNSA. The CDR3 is CASSDRKGPTDTQYF. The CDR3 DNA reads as TGTGCCAGCAGCGACAGAAAGGGGCCCACAGATACGCAGTATTTT. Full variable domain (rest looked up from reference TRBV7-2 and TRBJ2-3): GAGVSQSPSNKVTEKGKDVELRCDPISGHTALYWYRQSLGQGLEFLIYFQGNSAPDKSGLPSDRFSAERTGGSVSTLTIQRTQQEDSAVYLCASSDRKGPTDTQYFGPGTRLTVL.

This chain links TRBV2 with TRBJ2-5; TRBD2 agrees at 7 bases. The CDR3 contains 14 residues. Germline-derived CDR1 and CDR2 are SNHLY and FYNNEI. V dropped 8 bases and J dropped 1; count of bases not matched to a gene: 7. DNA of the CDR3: TGTGCCAGCGGCGGGAGAGGGAGCCAAGAGACCCAGTACTTC. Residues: CASGGRGSQETQYF.

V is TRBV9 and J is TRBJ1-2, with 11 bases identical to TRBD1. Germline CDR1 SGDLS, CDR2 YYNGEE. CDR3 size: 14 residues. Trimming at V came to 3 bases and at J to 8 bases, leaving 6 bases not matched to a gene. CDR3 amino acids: CASSEDRGPGGYTF. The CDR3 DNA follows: TGTGCCAGCAGCGAGGACAGGGGGCCTGGGGGCTACACCTTC.

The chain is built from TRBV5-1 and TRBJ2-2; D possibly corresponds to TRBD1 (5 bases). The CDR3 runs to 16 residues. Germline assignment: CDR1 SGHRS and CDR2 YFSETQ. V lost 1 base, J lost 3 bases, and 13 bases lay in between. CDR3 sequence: CASSLWGTGDTGELFF. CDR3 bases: TGCGCCAGCAGCTTGTGGGGCACAGGCGACACCGGGGAGCTGTTTTTT.

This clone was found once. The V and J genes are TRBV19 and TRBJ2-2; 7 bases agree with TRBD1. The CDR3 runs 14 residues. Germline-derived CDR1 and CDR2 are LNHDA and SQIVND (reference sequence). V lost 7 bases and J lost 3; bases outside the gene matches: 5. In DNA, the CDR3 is TGTGCCAGTACCTGGGACAGATACACCGGGGAGCTGTTTTTT. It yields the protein CASTWDRYTGELFF.

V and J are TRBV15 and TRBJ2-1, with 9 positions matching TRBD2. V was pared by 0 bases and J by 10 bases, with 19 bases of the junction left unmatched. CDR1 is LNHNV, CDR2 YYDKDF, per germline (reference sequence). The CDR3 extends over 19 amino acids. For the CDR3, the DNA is TGTGCCACCAGCAGAGAAGGGATGCTAGCGGGACCTAGGATGGCGGAGCAGTTCTTC. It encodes CATSREGMLAGPRMAEQFF.

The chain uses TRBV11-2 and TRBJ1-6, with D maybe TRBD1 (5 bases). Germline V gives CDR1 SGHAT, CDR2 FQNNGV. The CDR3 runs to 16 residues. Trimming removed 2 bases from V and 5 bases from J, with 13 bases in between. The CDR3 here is CASSLSPGLHNSPLHF. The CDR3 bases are TGTGCCAGCAGCTTAAGTCCAGGGCTTCATAATTCACCCCTCCACTTT.

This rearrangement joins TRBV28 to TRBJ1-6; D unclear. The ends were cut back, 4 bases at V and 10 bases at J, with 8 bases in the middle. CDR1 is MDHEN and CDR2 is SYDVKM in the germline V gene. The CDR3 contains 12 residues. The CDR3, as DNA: TGTGCCAGCAGTTCAGGAAACTCACCCCTCCACTTT. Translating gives CASSSGNSPLHF.

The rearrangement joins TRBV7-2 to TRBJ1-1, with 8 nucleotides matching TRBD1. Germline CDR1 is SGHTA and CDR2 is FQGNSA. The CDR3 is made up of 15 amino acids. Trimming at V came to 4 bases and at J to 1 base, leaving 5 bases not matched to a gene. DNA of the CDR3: TGTGCCAGCAGCTCGACAGGGGAGTGGAACACTGAAGCTTTCTTT. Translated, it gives CASSSTGEWNTEAFF.

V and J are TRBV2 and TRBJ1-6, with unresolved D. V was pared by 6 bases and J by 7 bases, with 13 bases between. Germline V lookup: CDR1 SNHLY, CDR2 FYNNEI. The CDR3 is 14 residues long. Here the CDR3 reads CASRFTRENSPLHF. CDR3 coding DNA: TGTGCCAGCAGATTCACTAGGGAAAATTCACCCCTCCACTTT.

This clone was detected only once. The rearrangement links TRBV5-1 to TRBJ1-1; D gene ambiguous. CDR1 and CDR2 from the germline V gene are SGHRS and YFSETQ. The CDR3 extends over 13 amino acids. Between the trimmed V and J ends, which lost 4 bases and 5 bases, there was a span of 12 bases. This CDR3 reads CASSIESTTEAFF. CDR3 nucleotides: TGCGCCAGCAGCATCGAGAGTACTACTGAAGCTTTCTTT.

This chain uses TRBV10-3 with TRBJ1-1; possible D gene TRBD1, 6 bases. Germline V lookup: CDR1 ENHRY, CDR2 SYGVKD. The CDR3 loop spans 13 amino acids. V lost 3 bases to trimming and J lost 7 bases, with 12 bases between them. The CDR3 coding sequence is TGTGCCATCAGTGAACAGGGATCGGATGAAGCTTTCTTT. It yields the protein CAISEQGSDEAFF.

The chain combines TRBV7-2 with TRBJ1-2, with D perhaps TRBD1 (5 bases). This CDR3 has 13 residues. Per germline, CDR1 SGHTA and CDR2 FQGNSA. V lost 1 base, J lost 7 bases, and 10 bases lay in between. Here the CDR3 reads CASSLEGQGGYTF. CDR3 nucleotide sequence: TGTGCCAGCAGCTTAGAGGGGCAGGGTGGCTACACCTTC.